The 3 T cell receptor beta chains in this list originate from one sample, sequenced in a study of type 1 regulatory T cells. TCRdb re-analysed the reads in MiXCR, keeping a single row per CDR3 protein. The sample shows about 60,000 distinct CDR3 sequences, roughly 50% of them seen only once. For these TCRs, the target antigens are not known. Sequences were obtained from cultured non-Tr1 T cells, either the whole culture or a sorted T cell fraction (not recorded which). These receptors were taken from a human donor in good health.

V usage is TRBV6-2 or TRBV6-3 and J usage is TRBJ1-2; D ambiguous. Germline V gene lookup returns CDR1 MNHEY and CDR2 SVGEGT. The V end was cut by 6 bases, the J end by 0 bases, with 8 bases between. The CDR3 runs 13 residues. For the CDR3, the DNA is TGTGCCAGCAGGACATCAGCTAACTATGGCTACACCTTC. It specifies CASRTSANYGYTF.

The rearrangement joins TRBV2 to TRBJ1-6; D not resolved. With 8 bases removed from V and 5 bases from J, the gap between germline ends came to 10 bases. This CDR3 has 13 residues. Germline V gene lookup returns CDR1 SNHLY and CDR2 FYNNEI. The CDR3 here is CASEARNNSPLHF. The CDR3 DNA reads as TGTGCCAGCGAGGCCAGGAATAATTCACCCCTCCACTTT. The full variable domain, in which reference TRBV2 and TRBJ1-6 provide the parts outside the CDR3, is EPEVTQTPSHQVTQMGQEVILRCVPISNHLYFYWYRQILGQKVEFLVSFYNNEISEKSEIFDDQFSVERPDGSNFTLKIRSTKLEDSAMYFCASEARNNSPLHFGNGTRLTVT.

The V and J genes are TRBV5-6 and TRBJ2-7; D possibly corresponds to TRBD1 (5 bases). Germline loops: CDR1 SGHDT, CDR2 YYEEEE. V shed 6 bases and J shed 1 base, with 11 bases lying between them. The CDR3 is 13 residues long. Here the CDR3 DNA reads TGTGCCAGCAAGGGGCTCCCATCCTACGAGCAGTACTTC. Translated: CASKGLPSYEQYF.